The rows below give T cell receptor beta chains drawn from one sample of a study of CD8+ T cells in alopecia areata. Only in-frame clones appear in the TCRdb table, and some are missing; sequencing was by immunoSEQ multiplex PCR. The sample has about 210,000 clones, under 70% seen once. The material was CD4+ T cells sorted from blood, obtained around week 46, from a patient treated with tofacitinib. All receptors come from a human donor with alopecia areata. The CDR3 runs from the conserved cysteine through the conserved F or W. D genes are given only for firm matches. Part of the rows lack a size; the others show once, few, many or a class for expanded clones.

V,D,length,J,size,DNA,CDR3
TRBV15,-,14,TRBJ1-6,-,TGTGCCACCAGCAACCAGGGCCAGAATTCACCCCTCCACTTT,CATSNQGQNSPLHF
TRBV21-1,-,10,TRBJ1-1,few,TGTGCCACCGATAACACTGAAGCTTTCTTT,CATDNTEAFF
TRBV15,-,16,TRBJ1-1,-,TGTGCCACCAGCAGAGATCTGCAGCCGCTAATGACTGAAGCTTTCTTT,CATSRDLQPLMTEAFF
TRBV19,-,15,TRBJ2-1,-,TGTGCCAGTACTTCACTCGGACGTCTCTACAATGAGCAGTTCTTC,CASTSLGRLYNEQFF
TRBV11-2,-,14,TRBJ2-1,-,TGTGCCAGCAGGATATCCGGGACTTACAATGAGCAGTTCTTC,CASRISGTYNEQFF
TRBV5-1,-,16,TRBJ2-3,few,TGCGCCAGCAGCTTGGTCCCGGGACCGGGATTGGATACGCAGTATTTT,CASSLVPGPGLDTQYF
TRBV14,TRBD1,14,TRBJ1-2,few,TGTGCCAGCAGCTCGTCGGGACAGGGATATGGCTACACCTTC,CASSSSGQGYGYTF
TRBV29-1,TRBD1,12,TRBJ1-1,-,TGCAGCGCAGGGACAGGGAACACTGAAGCTTTCTTT,CSAGTGNTEAFF
TRBV7-6,-,13,TRBJ2-2,few,TGTGCCAGCAGTCGTACGAACACCGGGGAGCTGTTTTTT,CASSRTNTGELFF
TRBV5-1,TRBD1,13,TRBJ2-5,-,TGCGCCAGCAGCAAAACAGGGGGCGAGACCCAGTACTTC,CASSKTGGETQYF
TRBV18,TRBD1,14,TRBJ1-1,-,TGTGCCAGCTCAAGTTACAGGGGAGACACTGAAGCTTTCTTT,CASSSYRGDTEAFF
TRBV5-1,-,14,TRBJ2-5,-,TGCGCCAGCAGCTTGGCGGGGGCCGGGGAGACCCAGTACTTC,CASSLAGAGETQYF
TRBV25-1,-,14,TRBJ1-1,-,TGTGCCAGCAGTGACTTGAGGCGGGACACTGAAGCTTTCTTT,CASSDLRRDTEAFF
TRBV7-2,-,16,TRBJ1-2,-,TGTGCCAGCAACAGCTTCGTCCAGGGATTGGACTATGGCTACACCTTC,CASNSFVQGLDYGYTF
TRBV29-1,-,11,TRBJ1-2,-,TGCAGCGTCTACAGGGATTGGGGCTACACCTTC,CSVYRDWGYTF
TRBV29-1,TRBD1,13,TRBJ1-2,once,TGCAGCGTGTCGACAGGGATAAACTATGGCTACACCTTC,CSVSTGINYGYTF
TRBV15,-,14,TRBJ1-5,-,TGTGCCACCAGCAACTTCAGGGTTGGTCAGCCCCAGCATTTT,CATSNFRVGQPQHF
TRBV6-5,-,15,TRBJ2-2,-,TGTGCCAGCATATCGACAGAAACGAACACCGGGGAGCTGTTTTTT,CASISTETNTGELFF
TRBV4-2,TRBD2,19,TRBJ2-3,once,TGTGCCAGCAGCCAAGATACCAGCGGGGGACCCGGATCCCCAGATACGCAGTATTTT,CASSQDTSGGPGSPDTQYF
TRBV5-1,-,12,TRBJ2-7,-,TGCGCCAGCAGAGGGTCGGGCTACGAGCAGTACTTC,CASRGSGYEQYF
TRBV7-2,-,13,TRBJ1-5,-,TGTGCCAGCAGCTTAGTTCGGAATCAGCCCCAGCATTTT,CASSLVRNQPQHF
TRBV5-8,TRBD2,17,TRBJ2-1,-,TGTGCCAGCAGCCTGGACCCCGCCGGGACTAGCGGGAATGAGCAGTTCTTC,CASSLDPAGTSGNEQFF
TRBV29-1,-,13,TRBJ2-3,few,TGCAGCGTTTCAGGCCAGGTCACAGATACGCAGTATTTT,CSVSGQVTDTQYF
TRBV5-6,TRBD1,16,TRBJ1-5,-,TGTGCCAGCAGCTTAACAGGGGGTTCGGGGAATCAGCCCCAGCATTTT,CASSLTGGSGNQPQHF
TRBV5-1,-,14,TRBJ2-7,-,TGCGCCAGCACCCCCACGGACGGGGCGTACGAGCAGTACTTC,CASTPTDGAYEQYF
TRBV29-1,TRBD1,15,TRBJ2-6,-,TGCAGCGTTTTACAGGGGGATTCTGGGGCCAACGTCCTGACTTTC,CSVLQGDSGANVLTF
TRBV15,TRBD1,17,TRBJ1-2,once,TGTGCCACCAGCGTCCGACGCCAGGGGGGAGATACCTATGGCTACACCTTC,CATSVRRQGGDTYGYTF
TRBV14,TRBD2,17,TRBJ2-3,-,TGTGCCAGCAGCCAACTGGGGACTAGCCCCTCGTGGGATACGCAGTATTTT,CASSQLGTSPSWDTQYF
TRBV11-2,-,12,TRBJ1-2,-,TGTGCCAGCAGACGCCTTATCTATGGCTACACCTTC,CASRRLIYGYTF
TRBV6-1,TRBD1,14,TRBJ1-6,few,TGTGCCAGCAGTGGCGGGACAGATAATTCACCCCTCCACTTT,CASSGGTDNSPLHF
TRBV10-3,TRBD1,14,TRBJ1-2,-,TGTGCCATCAGTGCCCCGGGACAGGGGAAAGGCTACACCTTC,CAISAPGQGKGYTF
TRBV15,TRBD1,14,TRBJ1-4,-,TGTGCCACCAGCAGAACAGGGGCATTCGAAAAACTGTTTTTT,CATSRTGAFEKLFF
TRBV18,TRBD1,15,TRBJ2-4,-,TGTGCCAGCGAGGGGACAGGGGTAGCCAAAAACATTCAGTACTTC,CASEGTGVAKNIQYF